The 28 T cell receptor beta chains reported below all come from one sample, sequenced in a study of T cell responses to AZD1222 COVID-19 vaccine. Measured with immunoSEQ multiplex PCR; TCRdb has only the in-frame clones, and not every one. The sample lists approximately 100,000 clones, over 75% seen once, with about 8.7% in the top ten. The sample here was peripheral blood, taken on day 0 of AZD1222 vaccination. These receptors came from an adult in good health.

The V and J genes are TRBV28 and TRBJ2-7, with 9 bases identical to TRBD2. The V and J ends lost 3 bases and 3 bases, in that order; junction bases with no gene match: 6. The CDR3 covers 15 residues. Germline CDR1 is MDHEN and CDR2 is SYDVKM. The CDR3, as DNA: TGTGCCAGCAGTTTCGGCGGGGGGGCTAACTACGAGCAGTACTTC. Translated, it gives CASSFGGGANYEQYF.

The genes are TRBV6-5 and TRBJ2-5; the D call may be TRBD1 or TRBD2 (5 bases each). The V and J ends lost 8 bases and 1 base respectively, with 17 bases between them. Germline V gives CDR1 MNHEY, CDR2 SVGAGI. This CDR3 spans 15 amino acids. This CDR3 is CASASAGTAQETQYF. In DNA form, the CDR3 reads TGTGCCAGCGCCTCCGCCGGGACCGCCCAAGAGACCCAGTACTTC.

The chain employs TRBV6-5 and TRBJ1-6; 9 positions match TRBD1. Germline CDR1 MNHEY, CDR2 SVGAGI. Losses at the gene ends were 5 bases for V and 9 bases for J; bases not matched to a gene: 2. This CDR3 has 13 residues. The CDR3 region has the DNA TGTGCCAGCAGTAGACAGGGGGGTTCACCCCTCCACTTT. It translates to CASSRQGGSPLHF.

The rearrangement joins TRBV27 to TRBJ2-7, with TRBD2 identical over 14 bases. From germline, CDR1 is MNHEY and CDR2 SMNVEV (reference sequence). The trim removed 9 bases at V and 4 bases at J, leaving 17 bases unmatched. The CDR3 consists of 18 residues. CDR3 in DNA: TGTGCCAGTAGACCCTGGACTAGCGGGAGGATGGATCGATACGAGCAGTACTTC. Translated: CASRPWTSGRMDRYEQYF.

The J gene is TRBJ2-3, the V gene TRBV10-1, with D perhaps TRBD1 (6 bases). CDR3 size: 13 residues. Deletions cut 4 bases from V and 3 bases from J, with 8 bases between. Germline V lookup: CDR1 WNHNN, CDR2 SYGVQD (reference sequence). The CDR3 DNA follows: TGCGCCAGCAGTGGGGGACATACAGATACGCAGTATTTT. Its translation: CASSGGHTDTQYF.

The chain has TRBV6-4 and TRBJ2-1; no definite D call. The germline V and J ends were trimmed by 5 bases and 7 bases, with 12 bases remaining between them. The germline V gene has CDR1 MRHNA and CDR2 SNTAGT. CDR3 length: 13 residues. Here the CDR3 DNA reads TGTGCCAGCAGTTTAGCCCCCTCAAATGAGCAGTTCTTC. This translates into CASSLAPSNEQFF.

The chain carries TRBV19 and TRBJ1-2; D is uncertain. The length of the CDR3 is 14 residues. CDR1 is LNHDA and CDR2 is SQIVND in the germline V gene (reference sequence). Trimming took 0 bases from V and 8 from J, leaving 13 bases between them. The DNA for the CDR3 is TGTGCCAGTAGTATAGATGCCAGAAGTCAGGGCTACACCTTC. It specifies CASSIDARSQGYTF. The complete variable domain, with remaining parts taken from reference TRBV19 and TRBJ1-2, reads DGGITQSPKYLFRKEGQNVTLSCEQNLNHDAMYWYRQDPGQGLRLIYYSQIVNDFQKGDIAEGYSVSREKKESFPLTVTSAQKNPTAFYLCASSIDARSQGYTFGSGTRLTVV.

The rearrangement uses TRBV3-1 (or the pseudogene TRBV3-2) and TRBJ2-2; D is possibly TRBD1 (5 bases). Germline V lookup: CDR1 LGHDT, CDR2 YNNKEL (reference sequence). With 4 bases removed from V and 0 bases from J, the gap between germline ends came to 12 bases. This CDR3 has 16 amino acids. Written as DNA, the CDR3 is TGTGCCAGCAGCCTGTCTTGGGGCGCGAACACCGGGGAGCTGTTTTTT. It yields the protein CASSLSWGANTGELFF.

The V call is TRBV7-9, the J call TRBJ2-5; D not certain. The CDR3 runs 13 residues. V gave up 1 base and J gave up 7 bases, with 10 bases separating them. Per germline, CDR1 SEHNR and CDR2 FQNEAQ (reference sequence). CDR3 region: CASSLDIPGTQYF. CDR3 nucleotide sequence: TGTGCCAGCAGCTTAGATATCCCGGGGACCCAGTACTTC.

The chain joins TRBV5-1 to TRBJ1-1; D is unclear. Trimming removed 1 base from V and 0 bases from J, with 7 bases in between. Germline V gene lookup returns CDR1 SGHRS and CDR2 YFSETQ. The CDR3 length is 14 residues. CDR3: CASSLPDMNTEAFF. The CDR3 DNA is TGCGCCAGCAGCTTGCCAGATATGAACACTGAAGCTTTCTTT.

The CDR3 region has the DNA TGCGCCAGCAGGGTTAGGGAGGGAGAGACCCAGTACTTC. It encodes CASRVREGETQYF. The chain joins TRBV5-1 to TRBJ2-5; TRBD2 agrees at 7 bases. Trimming cost V 5 bases and J 4 bases; bases outside gene matches: 5. CDR1 is SGHRS, CDR2 YFSETQ, per germline. CDR3 length: 13 amino acids. Full variable domain (missing parts from reference TRBV5-1 and TRBJ2-5): KAGVTQTPRYLIKTRGQQVTLSCSPISGHRSVSWYQQTPGQGLQFLFEYFSETQRNKGNFPGRFSGRQFSNSRSEMNVSTLELGDSALYLCASRVREGETQYFGPGTRLLVL.

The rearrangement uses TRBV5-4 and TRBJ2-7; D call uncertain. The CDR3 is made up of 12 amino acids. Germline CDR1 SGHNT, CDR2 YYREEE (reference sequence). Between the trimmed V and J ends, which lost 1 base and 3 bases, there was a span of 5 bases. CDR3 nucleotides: TGTGCCAGCAGCTTGTCGGACTACGAGCAGTACTTC. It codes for CASSLSDYEQYF.

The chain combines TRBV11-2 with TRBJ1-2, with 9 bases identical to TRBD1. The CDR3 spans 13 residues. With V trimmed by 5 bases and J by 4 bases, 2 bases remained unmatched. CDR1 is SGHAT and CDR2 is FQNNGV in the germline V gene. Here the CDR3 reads CASSQDRGYGYTF. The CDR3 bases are TGTGCCAGCAGCCAGGACAGGGGCTATGGCTACACCTTC.

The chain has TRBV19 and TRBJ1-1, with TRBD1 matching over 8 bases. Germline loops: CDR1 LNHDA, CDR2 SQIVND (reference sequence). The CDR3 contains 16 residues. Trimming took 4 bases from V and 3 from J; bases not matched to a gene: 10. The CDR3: CASSKPGGGLYTEAFF. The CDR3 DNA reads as TGTGCCAGTAGTAAACCAGGGGGCGGTTTGTACACTGAAGCTTTCTTT.

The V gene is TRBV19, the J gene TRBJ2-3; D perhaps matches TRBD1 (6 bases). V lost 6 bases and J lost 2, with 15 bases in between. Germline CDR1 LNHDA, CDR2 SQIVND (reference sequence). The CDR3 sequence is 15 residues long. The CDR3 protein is CASRQDRAPTDTQYF. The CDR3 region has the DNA TGTGCCAGTAGGCAGGACAGAGCTCCCACAGATACGCAGTATTTT.

This CDR3 is CASRDSVLKETQYF. As DNA, the CDR3 is TGTGCCTCCCGGGACTCAGTTCTCAAAGAGACCCAGTACTTC. This chain links TRBV6-5 with TRBJ2-5, with a weak D call TRBD2 (6 bases). The CDR3 is 14 amino acids. Germline values: CDR1 MNHEY, CDR2 SVGAGI. Between the trimmed V and J ends, which lost 11 bases and 3 bases, there was a span of 19 bases.

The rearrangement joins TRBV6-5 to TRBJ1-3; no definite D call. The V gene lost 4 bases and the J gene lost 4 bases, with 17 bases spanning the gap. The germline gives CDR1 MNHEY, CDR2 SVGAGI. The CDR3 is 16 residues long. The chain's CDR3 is CASSSAPPGAGNTIYF. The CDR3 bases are TGTGCCAGCAGTTCCGCTCCTCCGGGTGCGGGAAACACCATATATTTT.

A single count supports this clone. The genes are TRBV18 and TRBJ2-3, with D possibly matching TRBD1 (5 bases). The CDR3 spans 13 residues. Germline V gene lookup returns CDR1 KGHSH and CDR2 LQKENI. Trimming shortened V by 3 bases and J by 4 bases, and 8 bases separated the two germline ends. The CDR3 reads CASSPRQSDTQYF. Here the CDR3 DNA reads TGTGCCAGCTCACCGAGACAGTCAGATACGCAGTATTTT.

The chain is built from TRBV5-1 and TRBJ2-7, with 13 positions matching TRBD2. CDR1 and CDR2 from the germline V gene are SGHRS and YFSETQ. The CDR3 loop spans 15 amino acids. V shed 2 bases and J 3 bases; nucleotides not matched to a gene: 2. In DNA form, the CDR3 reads TGCGCCAGCAGCTTCCGGACTAGCGGGAGCTACGAGCAGTACTTC. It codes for CASSFRTSGSYEQYF.

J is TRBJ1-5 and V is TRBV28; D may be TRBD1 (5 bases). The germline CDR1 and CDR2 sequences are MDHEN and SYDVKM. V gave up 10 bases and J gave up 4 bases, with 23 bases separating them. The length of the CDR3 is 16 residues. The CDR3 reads CATFHVGDGWNQPQHF. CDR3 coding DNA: TGTGCCACCTTTCACGTAGGGGACGGCTGGAATCAGCCCCAGCATTTT. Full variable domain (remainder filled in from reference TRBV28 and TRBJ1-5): DVKVTQSSRYLVKRTGEKVFLECVQDMDHENMFWYRQDPGLGLRLIYFSYDVKMKEKGDIPEGYSVSREKKERFSLILESASTNQTSMYLCATFHVGDGWNQPQHFGDGTRLSIL.

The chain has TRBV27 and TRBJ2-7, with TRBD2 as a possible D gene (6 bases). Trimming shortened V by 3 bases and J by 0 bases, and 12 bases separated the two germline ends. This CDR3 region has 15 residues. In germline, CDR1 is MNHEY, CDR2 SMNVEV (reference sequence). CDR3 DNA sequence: TGTGCCAGCAGTTTTTTTGGCGGGGCCTCCTACGAGCAGTACTTC. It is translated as CASSFFGGASYEQYF.

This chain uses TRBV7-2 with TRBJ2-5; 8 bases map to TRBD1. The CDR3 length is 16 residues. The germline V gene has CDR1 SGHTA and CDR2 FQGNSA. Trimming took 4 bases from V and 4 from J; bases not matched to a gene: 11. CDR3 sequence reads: CASSYITGGGRETQYF. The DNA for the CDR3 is TGTGCCAGCAGCTACATTACAGGGGGTGGAAGAGAGACCCAGTACTTC.

CDR3 DNA: TGTGCCAGCAGCCGATACGGGACTAGCGCGTACGAGCAGTACTTC. It specifies CASSRYGTSAYEQYF. This chain connects TRBV6-2 or TRBV6-3 to TRBJ2-7, with 10 bases that match TRBD2. Germline V gene sequence: CDR1 MNHEY, CDR2 SVGEGT. V was clipped by 6 bases and J by 4 bases; unmatched bases: 9. The CDR3 runs 15 residues.

The CDR3 reads CASSQQGDYGYTF. CDR3 coding DNA: TGTGCCAGCTCACAACAGGGAGACTATGGCTACACCTTC. The chain has TRBV18 and TRBJ1-2; D possibly corresponds to TRBD1 (6 bases). Germline V gene lookup returns CDR1 KGHSH and CDR2 LQKENI. Trimming took off 4 bases at V and 3 bases at J, with 9 bases between the two ends. The CDR3 spans 13 residues.

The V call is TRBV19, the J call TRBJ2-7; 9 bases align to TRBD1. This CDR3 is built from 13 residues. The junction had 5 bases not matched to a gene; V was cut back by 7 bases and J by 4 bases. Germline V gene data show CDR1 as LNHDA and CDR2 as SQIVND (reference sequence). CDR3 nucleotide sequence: TGTGCCAGTAAGGTGACAGGGGGGTACGAGCAGTACTTC. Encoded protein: CASKVTGGYEQYF.

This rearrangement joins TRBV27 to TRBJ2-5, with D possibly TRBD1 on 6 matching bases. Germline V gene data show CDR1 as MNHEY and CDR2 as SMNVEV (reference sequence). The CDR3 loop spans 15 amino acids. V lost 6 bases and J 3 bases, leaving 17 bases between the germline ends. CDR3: CASSSRWGREETQYF. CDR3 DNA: TGTGCCAGCAGCTCCAGGTGGGGGCGCGAAGAGACCCAGTACTTC.

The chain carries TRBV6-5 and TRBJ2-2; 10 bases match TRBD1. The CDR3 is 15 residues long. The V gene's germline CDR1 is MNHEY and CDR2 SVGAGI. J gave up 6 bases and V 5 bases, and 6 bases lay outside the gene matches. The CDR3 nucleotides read TGTGCCAGCAGTCCCGGGACAGGGGATTCCGGGGAGCTGTTTTTT. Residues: CASSPGTGDSGELFF.

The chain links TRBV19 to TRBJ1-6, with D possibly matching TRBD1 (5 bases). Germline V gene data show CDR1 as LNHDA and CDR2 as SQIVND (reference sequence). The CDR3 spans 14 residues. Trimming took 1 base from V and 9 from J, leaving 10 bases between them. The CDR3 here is CASSIGGESSPLHF. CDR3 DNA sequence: TGTGCCAGTAGTATAGGAGGGGAGAGTTCACCCCTCCACTTT.